This T cell receptor beta chain was found in a study of Ad26.COV2.S vaccination and SARS-CoV-2 variants. Across the study: The COV1001 Ad26.COV2.S trial arm included the donor. Intramuscular Ad26.COV2.S doses were given once or twice, 56 days apart. Study-wide points: Possibly, TCR breadth and depth analyses underestimated total T cell responses.

This clone showed up just once. Its antigen remains unknown. The table came from immunoSEQ multiplex PCR; TCRdb's copy has only in-frame clones and leaves some out. The data contain hundreds of thousands of clones, 92% of them singletons. V was clipped by 3 bases and J by 5 bases; unmatched bases: 5. This CDR3 is built from 16 residues. Germline V gene sequence: CDR1 LNHDA, CDR2 SQIVND (reference sequence). Sample treatment: 19 received Ad26.COV2.S at low or high dose, single or two shots; about 5 received placebo; per-sample allocation not given. Day 63 following the first vaccine or placebo injection was when the samples were taken. An 18-55-year-old adult in Boston served as donor.

The clonotype originates from a person between 18 and 60 years old who received the Ad26.COV2.S COVID-19 vaccine or a placebo. This chain connects TRBV19 to TRBJ2-5; 14 nucleotides line up with TRBD2. Sequenced here: peripheral blood, sampled in a trial of Ad26.COV2.S vaccine versus placebo. DNA of the CDR3: TGTGCCAGTAGTATCGGGACTAGCGGGGGCGGGGAGACCCAGTACTTC. This translates into CASSIGTSGGGETQYF.